These 15 T cell receptor beta chains originate from one sample sequenced in a study of T cell repertoires in cytomegalovirus infection. TCRdb re-called the reads with MiXCR, one entry per CDR3 protein. The repertoire holds approximately 490,000 distinct CDR3 sequences, with roughly 12% as singletons. Sequenced material: PBMCs. These receptors all come from a human donor in good health (CMV status not recorded). Some clones in this sample may be carry-over from other donors' samples.

This clonotype has more than one count but fewer than ten. This sequence joins TRBV2 and TRBJ2-1, with D uncertain. The V end was cut by 3 bases, the J end by 3 bases, with 9 bases between. This CDR3 spans 14 amino acids. The germline gives CDR1 SNHLY, CDR2 FYNNEI. Written as DNA, the CDR3 is TGTGCCAGCAGTGACGCAGATTACTACAATGAGCAGTTCTTC. Residues: CASSDADYYNEQFF. Full variable domain (outside the CDR3, taken from reference TRBV2 and TRBJ2-1): EPEVTQTPSHQVTQMGQEVILRCVPISNHLYFYWYRQILGQKVEFLVSFYNNEISEKSEIFDDQFSVERPDGSNFTLKIRSTKLEDSAMYFCASSDADYYNEQFFGPGTRLTVL.

This clonotype was counted ten times or more. J is TRBJ1-4 and V is TRBV7-2, with a possible D match to TRBD1 (6 bases). Germline V lookup: CDR1 SGHTA, CDR2 FQGNSA. V lost 5 bases and J lost 10, with 17 bases in between. The CDR3 is made up of 14 amino acids. The CDR3 DNA is TGTGCCAGCAGCCTCACGCAGGGGCCCTTAAAACTGTTTTTT. Translation gives CASSLTQGPLKLFF. The full variable domain, rest sourced from reference TRBV7-2 and TRBJ1-4, is GAGVSQSPSNKVTEKGKDVELRCDPISGHTALYWYRQSLGQGLEFLIYFQGNSAPDKSGLPSDRFSAERTGGSVSTLTIQRTQQEDSAVYLCASSLTQGPLKLFFGSGTQLSVL.

This chain connects TRBV29-1 to TRBJ2-4, with 8 bases that match TRBD1. Germline trimming cut 7 bases from V and 3 bases from J; bases unmatched to any gene: 8. This CDR3 is built from 14 residues. Per the germline V gene, CDR1 is SQVTM and CDR2 is ANQGSEA. The CDR3 region has the DNA TGCAGCGCCTTGGACAGGGCGGACAAAAACATTCAGTACTTC. Its translation: CSALDRADKNIQYF.

This clonotype was counted many times. V is TRBV19 and J is TRBJ2-2; a possible D gene is TRBD2 (6 bases). Germline V lookup: CDR1 LNHDA, CDR2 SQIVND (reference sequence). V gave up 5 bases and J gave up 4 bases, with 11 bases separating them. This CDR3 has 14 residues. Written as DNA, the CDR3 is TGTGCCAGTAGTTCCGCGGGAACCACCGGGGAGCTGTTTTTT. As protein: CASSSAGTTGELFF.

This clonotype was found many times. The chain has TRBV6-5 and TRBJ1-6; D uncertain. Germline CDR1 reads MNHEY; CDR2 reads SVGAGI. The germline V and J ends were trimmed by 0 bases and 0 bases, with 6 bases remaining between them. The CDR3 covers 16 residues. The CDR3 loop reads CASSYSHSSYNSPLHF. CDR3 DNA sequence: TGTGCCAGCAGTTACTCCCACAGCTCCTATAATTCACCCCTCCACTTT.

This clonotype was recorded at least ten times. J is TRBJ2-7 and V is TRBV11-2, with D perhaps matching TRBD1 (6 bases). The CDR3 is 15 residues long. Germline assignment: CDR1 SGHAT and CDR2 FQNNGV. The germline V and J ends were trimmed by 5 bases and 3 bases, with 17 bases remaining between them. The CDR3 here is CASSPSPGTYYEQYF. CDR3 in DNA: TGTGCCAGCAGCCCCTCTCCCGGGACATACTACGAGCAGTACTTC.

CDR3 bases: TGCAGTGTTAGCCCCCTCTTACAGGGGGCTAATGAAAAACTGTTTTTT. This translates into CSVSPLLQGANEKLFF. This chain joins TRBV20-1 and TRBJ1-4, with 8 nucleotides matching TRBD1. The length of the CDR3 is 16 residues. Trimming at V came to 7 bases and at J to 3 bases, leaving 13 bases not matched to a gene. Germline V gene lookup returns CDR1 DFQATT and CDR2 SNEGSKA (reference sequence).

In its sample, this clonotype was seen many times. The chain joins TRBV20-1 to TRBJ2-7, with 7 bases matching TRBD2. The germline CDR1 and CDR2 sequences are DFQATT and SNEGSKA (reference sequence). The CDR3 has 19 residues. Trimming at V came to 2 bases and at J to 0 bases, leaving 19 bases not matched to a gene. CDR3 nucleotides: TGCAGTGCTAGACTTGACCTTTTTAATGGGCGGGGGTCCTCCTACGAGCAGTACTTC. This encodes CSARLDLFNGRGSSYEQYF.

This clonotype was picked up a small number of times. This chain connects TRBV27 to TRBJ1-1; TRBD1 matches 9 bases. V lost 5 bases, J lost 4 bases, and 5 bases stayed unmatched. Per germline, CDR1 MNHEY and CDR2 SMNVEV (reference sequence). The CDR3 spans 14 residues. Here the CDR3 reads CASSPWDRVTEAFF. CDR3 bases: TGTGCCAGCAGTCCCTGGGACAGGGTCACTGAAGCTTTCTTT.

This clonotype was seen a few times. The chain recombines TRBV10-2 with TRBJ2-7; D unresolved. The CDR3 covers 12 residues. The V gene lost 1 base and the J gene lost 1 base, with 2 bases spanning the gap. Germline V gives CDR1 WSHSY, CDR2 SAAADI. The CDR3 coding sequence is TGCGCCAGCAGTGAGTATTCCTACGAGCAGTACTTC. This codes for CASSEYSYEQYF.

The chain joins TRBV11-1 to TRBJ2-3; D gene unclear. The CDR3 is 15 amino acids. CDR1 is SGHAT and CDR2 is FQDESV in the germline V gene (reference sequence). Trimming took 1 base from V and 2 from J, leaving 10 bases between them. The CDR3 DNA is TGTGCCAGCAGCTTAGTTCTGGCATTCACAGATACGCAGTATTTT. Residues: CASSLVLAFTDTQYF.

This clonotype was observed a handful of times. The chain employs TRBV10-2 and TRBJ1-5; possibly TRBD1 for D (5 bases). Germline values: CDR1 WSHSY, CDR2 SAAADI. V was pared by 0 bases and J by 8 bases, with 8 bases between. CDR3 size: 13 residues. DNA of the CDR3: TGCGCCAGCAGTGAGTCCCAGGGAGAGCCCCAGCATTTT. Residues: CASSESQGEPQHF.

In its sample, this clonotype was seen many times. The chain couples TRBV4-2 to TRBJ1-4, with 8 bases aligning to TRBD1. The V segment lost 6 bases and the J segment 0 bases; nucleotides outside the gene matches: 3. Per germline, CDR1 LGHNA and CDR2 YNFKEQ. This CDR3 contains 15 residues. CDR3 in DNA: TGTGCCAGCAGGGAACAGGGGGCAACTAATGAAAAACTGTTTTTT. As protein: CASREQGATNEKLFF.

This clonotype was seen at least ten times. This chain connects TRBV10-3 to TRBJ1-2, with 8 bases matching TRBD1. The junction had 8 bases not matched to a gene; V was cut back by 7 bases and J by 4 bases. CDR3 length equals 14 residues. Germline lookup yields CDR1 ENHRY and CDR2 SYGVKD. The CDR3 reads CAIKPGGIGYGYTF. CDR3 nucleotide sequence: TGTGCCATCAAGCCAGGGGGCATTGGCTATGGCTACACCTTC.

This clonotype was counted at least ten times. The chain couples TRBV7-3 to TRBJ2-1, with 10 bases that match TRBD2. The CDR3 is 17 amino acids. CDR1 and CDR2 (germline): SGHTA, FQGTGA. The J segment lost 2 bases and the V segment lost 1 base, leaving 5 bases of the junction unmatched. The CDR3 nucleotides read TGTGCCAGCAGCTTAAACCCTAGCGGGAGCCCCTACAATGAGCAGTTCTTC. Translation gives CASSLNPSGSPYNEQFF.